This TCR beta chain was recovered during a study of OX40 agonist ivuxolimab in advanced cancers. Looking at the study overall: Patients were given ivuxolimab, an antibody that agonizes OX40 (CD134). Each dose-escalation patient presented with hepatocellular carcinoma, melanoma, renal cell or head and neck cancer. Of the patients, three showed partial responses, one with hepatocellular carcinoma and two with cutaneous melanoma.

Autoimmune disease history or systemic immunosuppression excluded patients. The CDR3 totals 15 residues. Germline loops: CDR1 KGHSH, CDR2 LQKENI. Trimming left V 3 bases short and J 4 bases short, with 12 bases between. Libraries were prepared by immunoSEQ multiplex PCR; TCRdb keeps only in-frame clonotypes and omits some of them. The data hold about 79,000 clones, with 88% observed a single time. This TCR was recovered from an adult with an advanced solid tumor such as melanoma, head and neck, liver or kidney cancer. V and J are TRBV18 and TRBJ1-4; a possible D gene is TRBD1 (5 bases). Source: CD4+ or CD8+ T cells sorted from blood, taken in a trial of the OX40 agonist ivuxolimab. CDR3 bases: TGTGCCAGCTCACCGGGGGAAGATCTTAATGAAAAACTGTTTTTT. Translated: CASSPGEDLNEKLFF.